Following are 23 T cell receptor beta chains from one sample sequenced in a study of blood T cell repertoires in COVID-19. The protocol was immunoSEQ multiplex PCR, while the TCRdb copy is restricted to in-frame clones and leaves out a portion. The sample includes 80,000 to 100,000 clones, just over 90% seen only once; the top ten take 1.7%. Sequenced: peripheral blood. The receptors originated from a man aged 60 to 69 with acute or convalescent COVID-19.

The CDR3: CATSRDRGSEAFF. CDR3 bases: TGTGCCACCAGCAGAGATCGAGGGAGTGAAGCTTTCTTT. The J gene is TRBJ1-1, the V gene TRBV15; D remains ambiguous. The CDR3 consists of 13 residues. Germline-derived CDR1 and CDR2 are LNHNV and YYDKDF (reference sequence). The ends were cut back, 0 bases at V and 7 bases at J, with 9 bases in the middle. Full variable domain (outside the CDR3, taken from reference TRBV15 and TRBJ1-1): DAMVIQNPRYQVTQFGKPVTLSCSQTLNHNVMYWYQQKSSQAPKLLFHYYDKDFNNEADTPDNFQSRRPNTSFCFLDIRSPGLGDTAMYLCATSRDRGSEAFFGQGTRLTVV.

In DNA form, the CDR3 reads TGTGCCAGCAGCCCCGGACAGGGTCCGTCTTCACCCCTCCACTTT. Translated, it gives CASSPGQGPSSPLHF. This rearrangement joins TRBV5-5 to TRBJ1-6; TRBD1 matches at 8 bases. The germline gives CDR1 SGHKS, CDR2 YYEKEE (reference sequence). The CDR3 runs to 15 residues. With 4 bases clipped from V and 9 bases from J, the junction kept 9 bases outside the gene matches.

The V call is TRBV5-5, the J call TRBJ1-2; D may be TRBD1 (6 bases). This CDR3 region has 13 residues. Trimming removed 4 bases at V and 5 bases at J, with 12 bases between. Germline V lookup: CDR1 SGHKS, CDR2 YYEKEE (reference sequence). The CDR3: CASSRTEPYGYTF. The CDR3 DNA reads TGTGCCAGCAGCCGGACAGAGCCATATGGCTACACCTTC.

In its sample, this clone was seen once. The rearrangement joins TRBV10-2 to TRBJ1-5, with D unclear. Germline lookup yields CDR1 WSHSY and CDR2 SAAADI. Trimming took off 6 bases at V and 1 base at J, with 16 bases between the two ends. The CDR3 is 16 amino acids. CDR3 DNA: TGCGCCAGCAGAAATACGCGCGGGGTGAGCAATCAGCCCCAGCATTTT. Amino acids: CASRNTRGVSNQPQHF.

The chain carries TRBV3-1 (or the pseudogene TRBV3-2) and TRBJ2-3; no reliable D call. The V end lost 4 bases, the J end lost 7 bases, and 6 bases lay between the germline ends. The CDR3 covers 11 residues. The V gene's germline CDR1 is LGHDT and CDR2 YNNKEL (reference sequence). This chain's CDR3 is CASSRSYTQYF. CDR3 nucleotides: TGTGCCAGCAGCCGGAGCTATACGCAGTATTTT.

The chain recombines TRBV5-4 with TRBJ1-1, with 11 positions matching TRBD1. V lost 3 bases to trimming and J lost 4 bases; unmatched junction nucleotides: 5. Germline CDR1 and CDR2: SGHNT and YYREEE (reference sequence). The CDR3 has 15 residues. The CDR3 DNA sequence: TGTGCCAGCAGCTGGACCGGGACAGGGGGCACTGAAGCTTTCTTT. Encoded protein: CASSWTGTGGTEAFF.

V is TRBV2 and J is TRBJ2-5; TRBD1 matches at 11 bases. The J segment lost 4 bases and the V segment lost 8 bases, leaving 6 bases of the junction unmatched. The CDR3 totals 14 residues. Germline loops: CDR1 SNHLY, CDR2 FYNNEI. As DNA, the CDR3 is TGTGCCAGCGCGGACAGGGGGCTTGGAGAGACCCAGTACTTC. The encoded protein is CASADRGLGETQYF.

V gene TRBV3-1 (or the pseudogene TRBV3-2) combines with J gene TRBJ1-2; maybe TRBD1 (5 bases). Trimming took off 8 bases at V and 7 bases at J, with 23 bases between the two ends. Looked up from germline, CDR1 is LGHDT and CDR2 is YNNKEL (reference sequence). The CDR3 runs 15 residues. CDR3 sequence: CASRSEGARMFGYTF. The CDR3 DNA reads as TGTGCCAGCCGGAGTGAAGGGGCGCGGATGTTTGGCTACACCTTC.

V gene TRBV6-1 combines with J gene TRBJ1-5; no clear D gene. Germline values: CDR1 MNHNS, CDR2 SASEGT. The CDR3 spans 13 residues. Between the trimmed V and J ends, which lost 2 bases and 6 bases, there was a span of 8 bases. CDR3 residues: CASSERPGQPQHF. CDR3 nucleotides: TGTGCCAGCAGTGAACGGCCGGGTCAGCCCCAGCATTTT.

The rearrangement uses TRBV5-1 and TRBJ1-1, with D perhaps matching TRBD1 (5 bases). Trimming left V 0 bases short and J 11 bases short, with 17 bases between. This CDR3 has 14 amino acids. The V gene's germline CDR1 is SGHRS and CDR2 YFSETQ. CDR3 bases: TGCGCCAGCAGCTTGGCCGGACACCCCGAAGAGGCTTTCTTT. It is translated as CASSLAGHPEEAFF.

This chain links TRBV9 with TRBJ1-2; weak D call: TRBD1 (6 bases). Trimming shortened V by 4 bases and J by 0 bases, and 13 bases separated the two germline ends. The CDR3 runs to 15 residues. Germline V lookup: CDR1 SGDLS, CDR2 YYNGEE. CDR3 bases: TGTGCCAGCAGCCCCCAGGACAGTACTAACTATGGCTACACCTTC. Protein sequence: CASSPQDSTNYGYTF.

The rearrangement joins TRBV12-3 or TRBV12-4 to TRBJ2-5, with TRBD1 as a possible D gene (6 bases). CDR3 length: 13 amino acids. The V end lost 0 bases, the J end lost 7 bases, and 9 bases lay between the germline ends. CDR3 sequence reads: CASSLALGGTQYF. In DNA, the CDR3 is TGTGCCAGCAGTTTAGCGCTAGGGGGGACCCAGTACTTC.

The V and J genes are TRBV3-1 (or the pseudogene TRBV3-2) and TRBJ1-2, with TRBD1 matching 7 bases. The CDR3 loop spans 14 amino acids. Germline V CDR1 and CDR2: LGHDT, YNNKEL (reference sequence). Trimming removed 4 bases from V and 4 bases from J; junction bases left unmatched: 6. The CDR3 here is CASSRQGGTYGYTF. The CDR3 nucleotides are TGTGCCAGCAGCCGGCAAGGGGGCACCTATGGCTACACCTTC.

In this sample, this clone turned up once. The V call is TRBV3-1 (or the pseudogene TRBV3-2), the J call TRBJ2-2, with 7 bases lining up with TRBD1. The CDR3 contains 17 residues. The germline CDR1 and CDR2 sequences are LGHDT and YNNKEL (reference sequence). The V segment lost 5 bases and the J segment 4 bases; nucleotides outside the gene matches: 13. CDR3: CASSYGVRGRFTGELFF. CDR3 sequence (DNA): TGTGCCAGCAGCTATGGGGTCAGGGGGAGATTCACCGGGGAGCTGTTTTTT.

The gene calls are TRBV25-1 and TRBJ2-3, with D hard to call. The CDR3 totals 12 residues. V was clipped by 5 bases and J by 6 bases, with 9 bases between them. Germline CDR1 and CDR2: MGHDK and SYGVNS. The CDR3 spells CASSFLRDTQYF. CDR3 bases: TGTGCCAGCAGTTTCCTACGGGATACGCAGTATTTT.

This chain links TRBV29-1 with TRBJ1-6; D is ambiguous. The CDR3 extends over 15 amino acids. Germline loops: CDR1 SQVTM, CDR2 ANQGSEA. V lost 4 bases, J lost 7 bases, and 17 bases lay in between. The DNA of the CDR3 is TGCAGCGTTGCTTTTACACCGGGTCGGAATTCACCCCTCCACTTT. This sequence encodes CSVAFTPGRNSPLHF. The whole variable domain, filled in from reference TRBV29-1 and TRBJ1-6, reads SAVISQKPSRDICQRGTSLTIQCQVDSQVTMMFWYRQQPGQSLTLIATANQGSEATYESGFVIDKFPISRPNLTFSTLTVSNMSPEDSSIYLCSVAFTPGRNSPLHFGNGTRLTVT.

In this sample, this clone turned up once. This chain joins TRBV25-1 and TRBJ1-2; TRBD1 might be the D (5 bases). The CDR3 is made up of 14 amino acids. CDR1 and CDR2 from the germline V gene are MGHDK and SYGVNS. The germline V and J ends were trimmed by 5 bases and 4 bases, with 14 bases remaining between them. The CDR3 is CASSHGGVGYGYTF. DNA for the CDR3: TGTGCCAGCAGTCACGGAGGGGTGGGCTATGGCTACACCTTC.

The rearrangement links TRBV5-6 to TRBJ1-4; 9 bases are a match to TRBD1. Looked up from germline, CDR1 is SGHDT and CDR2 is YYEEEE. V dropped 2 bases and J dropped 5; count of bases not matched to a gene: 7. CDR3 length: 16 amino acids. CDR3 bases: TGTGCCAGCAGCTTTCGGACAGGGGCTACAAATGAAAAACTGTTTTTT. This codes for CASSFRTGATNEKLFF.

V and J are TRBV6-5 and TRBJ2-5, with 7 bases identical to TRBD2. The V gene's germline CDR1 is MNHEY and CDR2 SVGAGI. V dropped 0 bases and J dropped 5; count of bases not matched to a gene: 0. This CDR3 has 13 residues. The DNA of the CDR3 is TGTGCCAGCAGTTACTCGGGGGGGGAGACCCAGTACTTC. It encodes CASSYSGGETQYF.

This clone was found a few times. The V and J genes are TRBV25-1 and TRBJ1-1, with D perhaps matching TRBD1 (5 bases). Germline loops: CDR1 MGHDK, CDR2 SYGVNS. The V and J ends lost 6 bases and 0 bases respectively, with 20 bases between them. The CDR3 sequence is 17 residues long. Written as DNA, the CDR3 is TGTGCCAGCAGGCCCACAAGGGAGGGACCTTTGAACACTGAAGCTTTCTTT. Translated, it gives CASRPTREGPLNTEAFF.

In this sample, this clone turned up once. The chain links TRBV2 to TRBJ2-3, with TRBD2 matching 9 bases. Germline V lookup: CDR1 SNHLY, CDR2 FYNNEI. The CDR3 is 13 residues long. J was trimmed by 6 bases and V by 6 bases; bases with no gene match: 4. The CDR3 DNA reads TGTGCCAGCAGGGCTAGCGGGGTTGATACGCAGTATTTT. Translating gives CASRASGVDTQYF.

V gene TRBV7-2 combines with J gene TRBJ2-5; a possible D gene is TRBD2 (6 bases). CDR3 size: 18 residues. V lost 0 bases and J lost 4, with 21 bases in between. The germline CDR1 and CDR2 sequences are SGHTA and FQGNSA. The CDR3 DNA reads TGTGCCAGCAGCTTAGCGCGAAGGGGAGGCAGGGCGGGAGAGACCCAGTACTTC. Translation gives CASSLARRGGRAGETQYF.

The genes are TRBV6-5 and TRBJ1-5; 10 positions agree with TRBD1. CDR1 and CDR2 from the germline V gene are MNHEY and SVGAGI. This CDR3 spans 13 amino acids. Losses at the gene ends were 6 bases for V and 7 bases for J; bases not matched to a gene: 3. This chain's CDR3 is CASSRDRGQPQHF. The DNA for the CDR3 is TGTGCCAGCAGCCGGGACAGGGGCCAGCCCCAGCATTTT.